This T cell receptor (beta chain) appears in the sequencing data of a study of blood T cell repertoires in COVID-19 (dated by TCRdb to 2018 to 2020). Context from the whole study: Recovered participants in ImmuneRACE Cohort 3 were defined by two consecutive negative NP/OP PCR tests, clearance by a healthcare professional, or resolution of symptoms. Collaborator samples came from the United States, Italy and Spain and covered acute and convalescent phases of COVID-19. The material from the prospective study consisted of cDNA or gDNA derived from T cells, B-cell-depleted T cells, or PBMCs. Deeply sampled blood TCRbeta repertoires from subjects exposed to, actively infected with, or recovered from COVID-19 were included in the dataset. A freely available public database, intended as a resource for researchers studying the immune response to SARS-CoV-2, is where the repertoires were released. The samples were drawn from two sources: the first 160 participants of the ongoing ImmuneRACE study, and 1,000 to 1,500 subjects contributed by 6 global collaborators. The sample metadata nearly always contained a de-identified subject ID, COVID-19 status, age in years and sex. Where HLA class I and class II types were available, the types were taken from metadata supplied by the sample provider, not from assay-based typing.

Participants in the prospective study were enrolled through a virtual design, were aged roughly 18 to 90 years, and lived in some 24 United States geographic areas. To assign participants to cohorts, the prospective study relied on clinical history that participants themselves reported in a screening survey and a study questionnaire. Each participant in the prospective study had whole blood, serum and a nasopharyngeal or oropharyngeal swab collected by mobile phlebotomists. Over a roughly 2-month period, participants in the prospective study had the option of providing additional blood draws and questionnaires. Before DNA extraction, blood samples from the prospective study were shipped at room temperature or frozen. TCRbeta CDR3 regions were amplified from genomic DNA by means of the immunoSEQ Assay, a bias-controlled multiplex PCR. As for how the authors treated the data: Within the assay, amplification of reference gene primers was used to estimate how many nucleated cells each sample contained. To quantify the absolute abundance of each unique TCRbeta CDR3 rearrangement, sequence reads were collapsed and filtered. For each sample, productive Simpson clonality was calculated as the square root of Simpson's diversity index across productive rearrangements. The immuneACCESS repertoire file appears here via TCRdb, limited to in-frame rearrangements. These files lack a portion of the clones; in checked studies, under half of the deficit traces to unresolved V genes, and the cause of the others is not known. V, J and clone size are taken as reported in that table, and D and trimming were inferred from the DNA itself. For this sample there are under 400,000 clones; 80% to 90% appear just once. 1.5% to 2% of the sample comes from the top ten.

The germline V gene (reference sequence) supplies CDR1 LNHNV and CDR2 YYDKDF. Between the V and J ends, shortened by 1 base and 3 bases respectively, the junction contains 5 bases. Reading from cysteine to phenylalanine, the CDR3 counts 13 amino acids. Kept here is only the CDR3 DNA, which spans 39 bases and is read in frame from base 1. This clone was seen a handful of times. Its target antigen remains unknown. No quality values exist for individual bases; no much larger clone is one base distant. Paper-wide results and their limitations: How much clinical and demographic metadata was included differed by source and by participant, and the metadata was provided uncurated.

The chain uses TRBV15 and TRBJ2-3, with a weak D call of TRBD2 (5 bases match). Input material: PBMCs or T cells enriched from blood (not recorded which). This receptor was taken from a man between 35 and 55 years old in a cohort exposed to, infected with or recovered from COVID-19 (not recorded which). The DNA sequence is as follows: TGTGCCACCAGCAGAGGGGAGACAGATACGCAGTATTTT. Translation gives CATSRGETDTQYF.